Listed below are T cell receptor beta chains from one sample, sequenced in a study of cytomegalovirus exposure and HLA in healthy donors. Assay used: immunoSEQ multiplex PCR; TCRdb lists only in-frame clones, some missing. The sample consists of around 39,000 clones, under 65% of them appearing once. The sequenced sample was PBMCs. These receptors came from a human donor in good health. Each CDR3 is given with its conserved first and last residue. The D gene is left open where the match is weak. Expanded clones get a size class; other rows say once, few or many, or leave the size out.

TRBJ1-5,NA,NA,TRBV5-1,TGCGCCAGCAGCCCCCGGACGGGGGGAAACCAGCCCCAGCATTTT,CASSPRTGGNQPQHF
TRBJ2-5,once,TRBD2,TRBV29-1,TGCAGCGTTGCTTGGGAGCGGGGGATCGGGACCCAGTACTTC,CSVAWERGIGTQYF
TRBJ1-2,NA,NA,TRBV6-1,TGTGCCAGCAGTGACCTCGGTTCAGGGGACACCGAAAAGGCCTATGGCTACACCTTC,CASSDLGSGDTEKAYGYTF
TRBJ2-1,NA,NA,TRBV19,TGTGCCAGTAGCGGGAATGAGCAGTTCTTC,CASSGNEQFF
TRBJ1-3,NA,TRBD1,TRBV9,TGTGCCAGCAGCGTAAGGACAGGGAGCGGAAACACCATATATTTT,CASSVRTGSGNTIYF
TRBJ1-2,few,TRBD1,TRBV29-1,TGCAGCGCAAACCGGGACAGCAATCTCTATGGCTACACCTTC,CSANRDSNLYGYTF
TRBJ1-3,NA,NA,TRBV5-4,TGTGCCAGCAGCTTGTCGGCAGGGACTGGAAACACCATATATTTT,CASSLSAGTGNTIYF
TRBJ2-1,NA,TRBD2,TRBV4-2,TGTGCCAGCAGCCCCGGGACTAGCGGGGCCTACAATGAGCAGTTCTTC,CASSPGTSGAYNEQFF
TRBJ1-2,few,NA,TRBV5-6,TGTGCCAGCAGAGATCGAGGGAACTATGGCTACACCTTC,CASRDRGNYGYTF
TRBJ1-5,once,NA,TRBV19,TGTGCCAGTAGCCAGGGATATAGCAATCAGCCCCAGCATTTT,CASSQGYSNQPQHF
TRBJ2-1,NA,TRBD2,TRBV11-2,TGTGCCAGCAGCACCAGACTAGCGGGCCTGGGTGAGCAGTTCTTC,CASSTRLAGLGEQFF
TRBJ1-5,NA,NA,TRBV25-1,TGTGCCAGCAGTGCCGGACACAATCAGCCCCAGCATTTT,CASSAGHNQPQHF
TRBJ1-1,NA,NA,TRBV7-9,TGTGCCAGCAGCTTCAGGGAGGCGAACACTGAAGCTTTCTTT,CASSFREANTEAFF
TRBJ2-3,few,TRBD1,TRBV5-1,TGCGCCAGCAGCCCACAGGGGGTCGTCGATACGCAGTATTTT,CASSPQGVVDTQYF
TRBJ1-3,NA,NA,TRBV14,TGTGCCAGCAGCCAAGAACCGCAGCGGTACACCATATATTTT,CASSQEPQRYTIYF
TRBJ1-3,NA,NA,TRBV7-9,TGTGCCAGCAGCAGTTGGACTGCCTCTGGAAACACCATATATTTT,CASSSWTASGNTIYF
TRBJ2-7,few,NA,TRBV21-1,TGTGCCAGCAGCAAGGGGCATACCGGGACAGGGGTTTTCGAGCAGTACTTC,CASSKGHTGTGVFEQYF
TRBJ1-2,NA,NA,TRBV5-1,TGCGCCAGCAGCCCAAGCGGGCAGGTCGGCTACACCTTC,CASSPSGQVGYTF
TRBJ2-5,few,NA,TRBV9,TGTGCCAGCAGCGTAGGGCCTAGCGCGGAGACCCAGTACTTC,CASSVGPSAETQYF
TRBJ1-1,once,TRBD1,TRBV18,TGTGCCAGCTCACCACAGACAGGGGTGGAAACTGAAGCTTTCTTT,CASSPQTGVETEAFF
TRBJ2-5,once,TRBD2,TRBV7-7,TGTGCCAGCAGCTTACGTGCGGGGGGGCTGGGAGAGACCCAGTACTTC,CASSLRAGGLGETQYF
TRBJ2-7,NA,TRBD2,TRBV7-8,TGTGCCAGCAGCCATAGTCGGACTAGCGACTACGAGCAGTACTTC,CASSHSRTSDYEQYF
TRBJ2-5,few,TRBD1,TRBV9,TGTGCCAGCAGCGTAGGGACAGGGGGACGAGAGACCCAGTACTTC,CASSVGTGGRETQYF
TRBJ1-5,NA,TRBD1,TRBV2,TGTGCCAGCAGTACAACCCAGGGGGCGGCTAGCAATCAGCCCCAGCATTTT,CASSTTQGAASNQPQHF
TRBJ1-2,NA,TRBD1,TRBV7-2,TGTGCCAGCAGCCCGGACAGGATGCCCCGCAACTATGGCTACACCTTC,CASSPDRMPRNYGYTF
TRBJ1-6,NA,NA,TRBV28,TGTGCCAGCAATTCGAACTTGAATTCACCCCTCCACTTT,CASNSNLNSPLHF
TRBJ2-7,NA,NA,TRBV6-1,TGTGCCAGCGGGGGCTCCAGGGCGTACCTGGTGCAGTACTTC,CASGGSRAYLVQYF
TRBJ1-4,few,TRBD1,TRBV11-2,TGTGCCAGCAGCCTGGGACAGGGTGGTCTCCGCGAAAAACTGTTTTTT,CASSLGQGGLREKLFF
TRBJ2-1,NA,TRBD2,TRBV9,TGTGCCAGCAGCCGAGCGGGGGACTCCTACAATGAGCAGTTCTTC,CASSRAGDSYNEQFF
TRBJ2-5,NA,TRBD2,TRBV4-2,TGTGCCAGCAGCTGGGACTTAGCGGGGGGGACCGAGACCCAGTACTTC,CASSWDLAGGTETQYF
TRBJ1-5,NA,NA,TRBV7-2,TGTGCCAGCAGCTCATTAGGACAGTTGAACAATCAGCCCCAGCATTTT,CASSSLGQLNNQPQHF
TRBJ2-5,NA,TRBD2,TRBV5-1,TGCGCCAGCAGCTTAACTAGCGGGTTCGAGACCCAGTACTTC,CASSLTSGFETQYF
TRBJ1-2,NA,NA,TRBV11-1,TGTGCCAGCGGAATGGGACACTCCTATGGCTACACCTTC,CASGMGHSYGYTF
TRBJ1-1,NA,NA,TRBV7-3,TGTGCCAGCAGCGAAGCCACAGGGAATGAAGCTTTCTTT,CASSEATGNEAFF
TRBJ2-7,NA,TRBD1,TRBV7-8,TGTGCCAGCAACAAAAGACAGGGGTACGACGAGCAGTACTTC,CASNKRQGYDEQYF
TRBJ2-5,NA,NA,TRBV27,TGTGCCAGCAGGTCACAAGAGACCCAGTACTTC,CASRSQETQYF
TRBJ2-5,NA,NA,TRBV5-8,TGTGCCAGCAGCCCCTGGGGGGTTGGTTCCCGAGAGACCCAGTACTTC,CASSPWGVGSRETQYF
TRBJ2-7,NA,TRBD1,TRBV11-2,TGTGCCAGCAGCTTAGCCTCCGGGACAGATATATACGAGCAGTACTTC,CASSLASGTDIYEQYF
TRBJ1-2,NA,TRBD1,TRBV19,TGTGCCACCTCTAGGGCGGACAGGAACTATGGCTACACCTTC,CATSRADRNYGYTF
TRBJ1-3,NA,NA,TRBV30,TGTGCCTGGAGTGTACGAGGGTTCGGAAACACCATATATTTT,CAWSVRGFGNTIYF
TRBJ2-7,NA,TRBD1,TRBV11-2,TGTGCCAGCAGACGACCCGGGACAGGGGTCTACGAGCAGTACTTC,CASRRPGTGVYEQYF
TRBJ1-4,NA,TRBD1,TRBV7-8,TGTGCCAGCAGCTCCCTACGGGCCGCAGGGGGACTGTTTTTT,CASSSLRAAGGLFF
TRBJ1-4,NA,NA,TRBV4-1,TGCGCCAGCAGCCAAGATCGGGGGGCGACTAATGAAAAACTGTTTTTT,CASSQDRGATNEKLFF
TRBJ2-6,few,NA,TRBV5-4,TGTGCCAGCAGCTTTACAACTGGGGCCAACGTCCTGACTTTC,CASSFTTGANVLTF
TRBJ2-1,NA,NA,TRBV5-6,TGTGCCAGCAGCTTGTACGGGGGCAATGAGCAGTTCTTC,CASSLYGGNEQFF
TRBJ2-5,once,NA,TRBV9,TGTGCCAGCAGCTCCTTGGGACAATCGACCCAGTACTTC,CASSSLGQSTQYF
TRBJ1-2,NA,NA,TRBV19,TGTGCCAGTAGTCCCATGAGGCCGGGGAACTATGGCTACACCTTC,CASSPMRPGNYGYTF
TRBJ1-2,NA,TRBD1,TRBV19,TGTGCCAGTAAAGACAGGGCCCTTGGCTATGGCTACACCTTC,CASKDRALGYGYTF
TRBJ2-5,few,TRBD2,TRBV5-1,TGCGCCAGCTCCACTAGCGGGGGGAAAGAGACCCAGTACTTC,CASSTSGGKETQYF
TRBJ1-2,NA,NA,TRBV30,TGTGCCAGACAGTTAGTTAACTATGGCTACACCTTC,CARQLVNYGYTF
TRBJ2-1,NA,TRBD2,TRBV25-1,TGTGCCAGCATGTCAGCGGGGGGCGACAGGTTCAATGAGCAGTTCTTC,CASMSAGGDRFNEQFF
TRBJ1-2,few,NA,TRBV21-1,TGTGCCAGCAAGGATGGGACAGGCTATGGCTACACCTTC,CASKDGTGYGYTF
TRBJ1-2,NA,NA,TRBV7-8,TGTGCCAGCTTTGATGACAGCCGCTATGGCTACACCTTC,CASFDDSRYGYTF
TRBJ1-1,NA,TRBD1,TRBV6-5,TGTGCCAGCAGAGAGACAGGGGGTGGGACTGAAGCTTTCTTT,CASRETGGGTEAFF
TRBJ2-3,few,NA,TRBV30,TGTGCCTGGAGGTATATTCGGGGGGCCCCAGATACGCAGTATTTT,CAWRYIRGAPDTQYF
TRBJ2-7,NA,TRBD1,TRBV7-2,TGTGCCAGCAGCTTAAAATGGGACAGGAGCGCCTACGAGCAGTACTTC,CASSLKWDRSAYEQYF
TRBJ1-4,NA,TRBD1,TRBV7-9,TGTGCCAGCAGCTTAGCAGGGGGCGTTGAAAAACTGTTTTTT,CASSLAGGVEKLFF
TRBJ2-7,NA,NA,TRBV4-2,TGTGCCAGCAGCCAAGATCTTCAGGCGGGCTCCTACGAGCAGTACTTC,CASSQDLQAGSYEQYF
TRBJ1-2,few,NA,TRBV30,TGTGCCTGGAGTGCACTACGCATTGGCGGGGGGGGGAGCTATGGCTACACCTTC,CAWSALRIGGGGSYGYTF